This T cell receptor beta chain was found in a study of PD-L1 blockade in urothelial cancer. Generated by immunoSEQ multiplex PCR, the TCRdb table keeps only in-frame clones and is missing some. The sample records some 25,000 clones, approximately 81% being singletons. Germline values: CDR1 SNHLY, CDR2 FYNNEI. The CDR3 extends over 14 amino acids. Trimming took 7 bases from V and 4 from J; bases not matched to a gene: 5. The clonotype was recovered from a man aged 70 or older with urothelial cancer. The J gene is TRBJ2-7, the V gene TRBV2; TRBD2 matches 12 bases. The sequencing used PBMCs, collected around atezolizumab (anti-PD-L1) treatment. CDR3 protein: CASILTSGSYEQYF. DNA for the CDR3: TGTGCCAGCATTTTGACTAGCGGGAGTTACGAGCAGTACTTC.